The next 19 T cell receptor beta chains were all read from a single sample in a study of cytomegalovirus exposure and HLA in healthy donors. Use of 60 Vbeta and 13 Jbeta primers characterized the PCR. The method was immunoSEQ multiplex PCR; TCRdb's version includes in-frame clones alone and lacks a portion of them. The sample has tens of thousands of clones. Sequenced sample: PBMCs. These receptors all come from a man aged 45-60 years in good health and CMV-seropositive.

The chain uses TRBV25-1 and TRBJ1-1; TRBD1 matches 9 bases. In germline, CDR1 is MGHDK, CDR2 SYGVNS. J gave up 1 base and V 4 bases, and 1 base lay outside the gene matches. The CDR3 loop spans 14 amino acids. The CDR3 sequence: CASSGDRANTEAFF. CDR3 nucleotides: TGTGCCAGCAGTGGGGACAGGGCGAACACTGAAGCTTTCTTT.

CDR3 loop: CASSVASGGQGGTNTEAFF. The DNA of the CDR3 is TGTGCCAGCAGCGTAGCTAGCGGGGGCCAAGGAGGAACGAACACTGAAGCTTTCTTT. This chain connects TRBV9 to TRBJ1-1; perhaps TRBD1 as D (6 bases). CDR3 length: 19 residues. Per germline, CDR1 SGDLS and CDR2 YYNGEE. Trimming pared 0 bases from V and 1 base from J, leaving 22 bases between.

V gene TRBV18 combines with J gene TRBJ2-7; TRBD2 aligns across 14 bases. The CDR3 covers 16 residues. V gave up 3 bases and J gave up 5 bases; unmatched junction bases: 6. Germline V gene sequence: CDR1 KGHSH, CDR2 LQKENI. The CDR3 coding sequence is TGTGCCAGCTCACCCCGGGGACTAGCGGGAGAGAACGAGCAGTACTTC. Residues: CASSPRGLAGENEQYF.

Note on this clone: One end of the junction does not line up with germline, which may come from a read error. The gene calls are TRBV7-2 and TRBJ1-5; unclear D gene. Germline CDR1 is SGHTA and CDR2 is FQGNSA. This CDR3 region has 13 residues. CDR3 amino acids: CASSLVGNQHQHF. The CDR3 nucleotides read TGTGCCAGCAGCTTAGTGGGCAATCAGCACCAGCATTTT.

The chain links TRBV20-1 to TRBJ2-7, with 10 bases that match TRBD2. The germline V gene encodes CDR1 DFQATT and CDR2 SNEGSKA (reference sequence). The CDR3 extends over 11 amino acids. The ends lost 5 bases at V and 6 bases at J; junction bases unmatched: 1. The CDR3 reads CSAWTSGEQYF. The CDR3 coding sequence is TGCAGTGCTTGGACTAGCGGCGAGCAGTACTTC.

V usage is TRBV10-3 and J usage is TRBJ1-2; D is perhaps TRBD1 (5 bases). The V gene's germline CDR1 is ENHRY and CDR2 SYGVKD. There are 13 residues in the CDR3. The V end lost 4 bases, the J end lost 3 bases, and 9 bases lay between the germline ends. CDR3 sequence: CAISGAGHYGYTF. CDR3 sequence (DNA): TGTGCCATCAGTGGGGCGGGACACTATGGCTACACCTTC.

V is TRBV7-9 and J is TRBJ2-1; no clear D gene. Germline loops: CDR1 SEHNR, CDR2 FQNEAQ (reference sequence). The CDR3 length is 14 residues. Deletions cut 0 bases from V and 7 bases from J, with 10 bases between. The CDR3 DNA sequence: TGTGCCAGCAGCTTAGCGTCAGGCGCTAATGAGCAGTTCTTC. This sequence encodes CASSLASGANEQFF.

The V call is TRBV5-1, the J call TRBJ2-1; TRBD2 agrees at 9 bases. CDR1 is SGHRS, CDR2 YFSETQ, per germline. The J segment lost 5 bases and the V segment lost 4 bases, leaving 7 bases of the junction unmatched. CDR3 length: 15 residues. The CDR3 region is CASSPGTSRDNEQFF. For the CDR3, the DNA is TGCGCCAGCAGCCCCGGGACTAGCCGAGACAATGAGCAGTTCTTC.

The V gene is TRBV18, the J gene TRBJ2-2; TRBD1 matches 8 bases. Germline V gene lookup returns CDR1 KGHSH and CDR2 LQKENI. The trim removed 1 base at V and 4 bases at J, leaving 2 bases unmatched. The CDR3 contains 15 residues. This chain's CDR3 is CASSPLTGGTGELFF. The CDR3 region has the DNA TGTGCCAGCTCACCACTAACAGGGGGCACCGGGGAGCTGTTTTTT.

This chain joins TRBV6-1 and TRBJ1-5; D is uncertain. Trimming removed 8 bases from V and 6 bases from J, with 8 bases in between. CDR1 and CDR2 (germline): MNHNS, SASEGT. There are 11 residues in the CDR3. For the CDR3, the DNA is TGTGCCAGCCGCGAGGGTCAGCCCCAGCATTTT. It encodes CASREGQPQHF.

V usage is TRBV5-1 and J usage is TRBJ2-5; 9 nucleotides line up with TRBD1. The V and J ends lost 0 bases and 9 bases, in that order; junction bases with no gene match: 15. The germline CDR1 and CDR2 sequences are SGHRS and YFSETQ. This CDR3 has 17 amino acids. CDR3 region: CASSLVGNRQGDGAQYF. In DNA, the CDR3 is TGCGCCAGCAGCTTGGTCGGAAACCGACAGGGGGACGGAGCCCAGTACTTC.

The CDR3 loop reads CATSRDQAGQDTIYF. The CDR3 bases are TGTGCCACCAGCAGAGATCAGGCAGGGCAAGACACCATATATTTT. The chain carries TRBV15 and TRBJ1-3, with D perhaps matching TRBD1 (5 bases). Germline CDR1 and CDR2: LNHNV and YYDKDF (reference sequence). The CDR3 runs 15 residues. V was shortened by 0 bases and J by 8 bases, with 14 bases between the two germline ends.

This sequence joins TRBV4-3 and TRBJ2-7, with a possible D match to TRBD2 (6 bases). Germline CDR1 and CDR2: LGHNA and YSLEER. V shed 1 base and J shed 3 bases, with 10 bases lying between them. The CDR3 is 14 amino acids. CDR3 loop: CASSQGRGIYEQYF. The CDR3 DNA reads TGCGCCAGCAGCCAAGGGCGGGGAATCTACGAGCAGTACTTC.

The chain carries TRBV9 and TRBJ2-1, with TRBD2 matching over 9 bases. This CDR3 contains 14 residues. The V segment lost 8 bases and the J segment 8 bases; nucleotides outside the gene matches: 11. The germline V gene has CDR1 SGDLS and CDR2 YYNGEE. The CDR3 spells CASGGGRASDEQFF. CDR3 nucleotides: TGTGCCAGTGGGGGCGGGAGGGCCTCGGATGAGCAGTTCTTC.

V gene TRBV9 combines with J gene TRBJ2-3, with D tentatively TRBD1 (6 bases). The germline V gene has CDR1 SGDLS and CDR2 YYNGEE. V lost 4 bases and J 6 bases, leaving 15 bases between the germline ends. The CDR3 is 14 residues long. The CDR3, as DNA: TGTGCCAGCAGCCCTGGACTTAGGGGGGATACGCAGTATTTT. This sequence encodes CASSPGLRGDTQYF.

The chain is built from TRBV11-3 and TRBJ1-1; D call uncertain. The germline gives CDR1 SGHNT, CDR2 YENEEA. CDR3 length: 15 amino acids. Trimming shortened V by 2 bases and J by 0 bases, and 10 bases separated the two germline ends. The CDR3 reads CASSLWAALNTEAFF. The CDR3 bases are TGTGCCAGCAGCTTATGGGCTGCCTTGAACACTGAAGCTTTCTTT.

The chain employs TRBV7-2 and TRBJ2-7, with TRBD2 as a possible D gene (6 bases). V lost 5 bases and J 5 bases, leaving 10 bases between the germline ends. Germline lookup yields CDR1 SGHTA and CDR2 FQGNSA. The CDR3 has 12 residues. The CDR3 DNA reads TGTGCCAGCAGCGCCAGCGGGCACGAGCAGTACGTC. This translates into CASSASGHEQYV.

The chain employs TRBV7-9 and TRBJ1-2; D possibly corresponds to TRBD1 (6 bases). CDR1 SEHNR and CDR2 FQNEAQ come from the germline V gene (reference sequence). With 5 bases removed from V and 7 bases from J, the gap between germline ends came to 17 bases. The CDR3 contains 14 residues. The CDR3 is CASSPVFGQTGYTF. The CDR3 DNA sequence: TGTGCCAGCAGCCCAGTCTTCGGACAGACTGGCTACACCTTC.

The chain combines TRBV19 with TRBJ1-6, with 8 bases fitting TRBD1. The J segment lost 5 bases and the V segment lost 10 bases, leaving 4 bases of the junction unmatched. Germline V gene data show CDR1 as LNHDA and CDR2 as SQIVND (reference sequence). The CDR3 has 13 residues. DNA of the CDR3: TGTGCCATCGCGGACAGGGATAATTCACCCCTCCACTTT. Translating it yields CAIADRDNSPLHF.